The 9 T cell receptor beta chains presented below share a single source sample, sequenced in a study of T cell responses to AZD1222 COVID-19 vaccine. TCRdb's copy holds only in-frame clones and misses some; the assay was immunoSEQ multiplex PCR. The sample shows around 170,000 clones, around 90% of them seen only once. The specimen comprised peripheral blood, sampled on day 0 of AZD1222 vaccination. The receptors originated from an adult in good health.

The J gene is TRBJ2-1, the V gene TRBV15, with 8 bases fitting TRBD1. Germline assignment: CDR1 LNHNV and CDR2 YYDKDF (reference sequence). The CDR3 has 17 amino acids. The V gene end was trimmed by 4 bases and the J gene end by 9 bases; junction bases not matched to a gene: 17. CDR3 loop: CATSTHPPPGGLGEQFF. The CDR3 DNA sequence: TGTGCCACCAGCACTCACCCTCCCCCAGGGGGCTTGGGTGAGCAGTTCTTC.

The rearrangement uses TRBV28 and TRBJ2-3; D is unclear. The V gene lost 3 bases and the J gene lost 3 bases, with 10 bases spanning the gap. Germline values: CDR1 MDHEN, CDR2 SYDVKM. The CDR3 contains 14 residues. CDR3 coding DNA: TGTGCCAGCAGTTTCTACAAATCAACAGATACGCAGTATTTT. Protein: CASSFYKSTDTQYF.

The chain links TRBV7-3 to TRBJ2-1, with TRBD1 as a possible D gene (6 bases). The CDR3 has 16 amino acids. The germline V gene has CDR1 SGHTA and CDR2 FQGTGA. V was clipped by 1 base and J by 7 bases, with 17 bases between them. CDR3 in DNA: TGTGCCAGCAGCTTAAGATCAACAGGGTCGGGGAATGAGCAGTTCTTC. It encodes CASSLRSTGSGNEQFF.

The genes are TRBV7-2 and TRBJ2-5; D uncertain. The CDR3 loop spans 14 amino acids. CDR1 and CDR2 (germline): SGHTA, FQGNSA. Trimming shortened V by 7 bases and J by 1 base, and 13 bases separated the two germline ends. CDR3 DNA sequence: TGTGCCAGCACCCCACGCAGGATCCAAGAGACCCAGTACTTC. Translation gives CASTPRRIQETQYF.

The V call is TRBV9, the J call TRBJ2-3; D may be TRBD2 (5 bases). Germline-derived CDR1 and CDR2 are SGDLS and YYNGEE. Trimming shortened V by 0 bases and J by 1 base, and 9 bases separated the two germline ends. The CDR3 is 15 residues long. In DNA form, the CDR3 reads TGTGCCAGCAGCGTAGTTCGGGGAGGCACAGATACGCAGTATTTT. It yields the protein CASSVVRGGTDTQYF.

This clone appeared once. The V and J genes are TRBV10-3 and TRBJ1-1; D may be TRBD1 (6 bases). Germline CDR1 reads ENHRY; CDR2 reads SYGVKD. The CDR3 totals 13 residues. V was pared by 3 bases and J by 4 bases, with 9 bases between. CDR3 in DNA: TGTGCCATCAGTGAACAGGGCGGCACTGAAGCTTTCTTT. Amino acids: CAISEQGGTEAFF.

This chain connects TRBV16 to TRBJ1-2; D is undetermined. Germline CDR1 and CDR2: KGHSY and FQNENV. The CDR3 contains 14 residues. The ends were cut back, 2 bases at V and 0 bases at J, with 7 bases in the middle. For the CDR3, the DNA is TGTGCCAGCAGCCAACCAGGAACTAACTATGGCTACACCTTC. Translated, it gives CASSQPGTNYGYTF.

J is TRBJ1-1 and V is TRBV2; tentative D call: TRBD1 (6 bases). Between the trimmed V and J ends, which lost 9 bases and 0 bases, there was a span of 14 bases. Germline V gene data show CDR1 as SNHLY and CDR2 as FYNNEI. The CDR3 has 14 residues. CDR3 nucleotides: TGTGCCAGTCAGACAGGTAACATGAACACTGAAGCTTTCTTT. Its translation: CASQTGNMNTEAFF.

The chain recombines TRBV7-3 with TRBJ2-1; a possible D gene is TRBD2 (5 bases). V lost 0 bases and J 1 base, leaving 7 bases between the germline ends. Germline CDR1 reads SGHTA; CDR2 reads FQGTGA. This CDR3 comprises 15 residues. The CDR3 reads CASSLTTGSYNEQFF. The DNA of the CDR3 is TGTGCCAGCAGCTTAACGACGGGGTCCTACAATGAGCAGTTCTTC.